A single TCR beta chain is shown here with its context. Some clones are missing from TCRdb's copy, which holds only in-frame ones; the method was immunoSEQ multiplex PCR. The data show about 75,000 clones, about 87% seen once. The sample is drawn from a study of T cell responses to AZD1222 COVID-19 vaccine. The CDR3 covers 12 residues. The receptor's source is an adult who received the MenACWY meningococcal vaccine as a control. The chain carries TRBV21-1 and TRBJ2-7; the table names TRBD1, a call not compared with the DNA. TRBV21-1 is a recognized pseudogene. The sample in question was peripheral blood, obtained 28 days after the second dose of the MenACWY control vaccine. The CDR3 here is CASSKATYEQYF. CDR3 bases: TGTGCCAGCAGCAAAGCCACCTACGAGCAGTACTTC.